The sequence of this T cell receptor beta chain was determined in a study of T-cell reconstitution after alpha-beta-depleted transplantation in children. Per germline, CDR1 DFQATT and CDR2 SNEGSKA (reference sequence). There are 15 residues in the CDR3. V lost 5 bases, J lost 2 bases, and 11 bases stayed unmatched. This clonotype was found many times. Unique molecular identifiers were built into the TCRbeta library. From the PCR reads, TCRdb called clonotypes with MiXCR, one entry per CDR3 protein. The sample has about 640,000 distinct CDR3 sequences; 16% are singletons. The sequence came from a human donor who donated a stem cell graft to a child with acute myeloid leukemia. The specimen comprised PBMCs from the stem cell graft donor, sampled from the stem cell graft. The V and J genes are TRBV20-1 and TRBJ2-5; 7 bases line up with TRBD2. CDR3 sequence: CSAFGGGGPQETQYF. The DNA of the CDR3 is TGCAGTGCTTTTGGGGGGGGAGGGCCTCAAGAGACCCAGTACTTC.